What follows are 20 T cell receptor beta chains derived from one specimen sequenced in a study of blood T cell repertoires in COVID-19. The method was immunoSEQ multiplex PCR; TCRdb's version includes in-frame clones alone and lacks a portion of them. Of fewer than 500,000 clones listed, 80% to 90% are singletons. The sequenced sample consisted of PBMCs or T cells enriched from blood (not recorded which). The receptors derive from a man aged 25-40 years who had recovered from COVID-19.

The chain employs TRBV28 and TRBJ1-5; no definite D call. The CDR3 loop spans 15 amino acids. Germline V gene lookup returns CDR1 MDHEN and CDR2 SYDVKM. Trimming shortened V by 1 base and J by 3 bases, and 10 bases separated the two germline ends. The CDR3: CASSLSRGVNQPQHF. The CDR3 bases are TGTGCCAGCAGTTTATCCCGGGGAGTCAATCAGCCCCAGCATTTT.

The chain is built from TRBV2 and TRBJ1-2, with 8 bases fitting TRBD1. Germline assignment: CDR1 SNHLY and CDR2 FYNNEI. The CDR3 consists of 13 residues. V gave up 5 bases and J gave up 7 bases; unmatched junction bases: 6. The CDR3 DNA sequence: TGTGCCAGCAGTCCCCAGGGGGCCGTTGGCTACACCTTC. Protein sequence: CASSPQGAVGYTF.

The CDR3: CASSQVAGAGYEQYF. The CDR3 coding sequence is TGCGCCAGCAGCCAAGTCGCGGGGGCAGGGTACGAGCAGTACTTC. The chain uses TRBV4-1 and TRBJ2-7; D is perhaps TRBD2 (7 bases). V was pared by 1 base and J by 4 bases, with 14 bases between. The CDR3 is made up of 15 amino acids. In germline, CDR1 is MGHRA, CDR2 YSYEKL.

The CDR3, as DNA: TGCGCCAGCAGCTTGCCCCGAGCGAGCGACTCCTACGAGCAGTACTTC. Its translation: CASSLPRASDSYEQYF. This chain links TRBV5-1 with TRBJ2-7; D is undetermined. The CDR3 runs to 16 residues. Trimming left V 1 base short and J 0 bases short, with 14 bases between. Germline loops: CDR1 SGHRS, CDR2 YFSETQ.

The chain joins TRBV5-1 to TRBJ2-3; 7 bases line up with TRBD2. The germline CDR1 and CDR2 sequences are SGHRS and YFSETQ. Unmatched junction bases numbered 7, after V lost 4 bases and J lost 2 bases. The CDR3 runs 15 residues. For the CDR3, the DNA is TGCGCCAGCAGCATCAAAACTAGCGTCACAGATACGCAGTATTTT. Protein product: CASSIKTSVTDTQYF.

The V call is TRBV6-4, the J call TRBJ2-7; the D gene is possibly TRBD1 (6 bases). Trimming stripped 6 bases from V and 0 bases from J, with 15 bases between. This CDR3 has 15 residues. Germline-derived CDR1 and CDR2 are MRHNA and SNTAGT. The CDR3: CASRTLRDNSYEQYF. The CDR3 DNA reads as TGTGCCAGCAGGACACTCCGGGACAACTCCTACGAGCAGTACTTC.

This rearrangement joins TRBV10-2 to TRBJ1-5; TRBD1 is a possible D gene (6 bases). Germline assignment: CDR1 WSHSY and CDR2 SAAADI. CDR3 size: 16 residues. V lost 2 bases and J lost 0, with 11 bases in between. The chain's CDR3 is CASSEVRGHSNQPQHF. CDR3 bases: TGCGCCAGCAGTGAGGTCAGGGGTCATAGCAATCAGCCCCAGCATTTT.

V gene TRBV7-9 combines with J gene TRBJ2-7, with D uncertain. Germline V gives CDR1 SEHNR, CDR2 FQNEAQ (reference sequence). The CDR3 is 14 amino acids. V was clipped by 1 base and J by 3 bases, with 10 bases between them. As DNA, the CDR3 is TGTGCCAGCAGCTTAGACAGAACAATCTACGAGCAGTACTTC. This sequence encodes CASSLDRTIYEQYF.

This sequence joins TRBV5-1 and TRBJ2-5; the D gene is possibly TRBD2 (6 bases). The CDR3 is 13 residues long. V lost 5 bases, J lost 4 bases, and 12 bases lay in between. The germline CDR1 and CDR2 sequences are SGHRS and YFSETQ. The CDR3 coding sequence is TGCGCCAGCAGATGGGGGAGGTCAGAGACCCAGTACTTC. The encoded protein is CASRWGRSETQYF.

The chain uses TRBV18 and TRBJ2-3; 15 positions match TRBD2. After removal of 3 bases from V and 6 bases from J, the junction contained 4 bases not matched to a gene. This CDR3 contains 16 residues. CDR1 and CDR2 from the germline V gene are KGHSH and LQKENI. CDR3 coding DNA: TGTGCCAGCTCACCCATTGGACTAGCGGGAGGGGATACGCAGTATTTT. This gives the protein CASSPIGLAGGDTQYF.

This chain links TRBV4-1 with TRBJ2-3, with TRBD2 matching 11 bases. The CDR3 is made up of 15 amino acids. The germline gives CDR1 MGHRA, CDR2 YSYEKL. The V gene end was trimmed by 3 bases and the J gene end by 6 bases; junction bases not matched to a gene: 5. The CDR3 coding sequence is TGCGCCAGCAGCCAGAAAAGACTAGCGGGGGATACGCAGTATTTT. Amino acid sequence: CASSQKRLAGDTQYF.

The genes are TRBV7-2 and TRBJ2-5; 7 nucleotides agree with TRBD2. In germline, CDR1 is SGHTA, CDR2 FQGNSA. J lost 0 bases, V lost 2 bases, and 3 bases had no gene match. The CDR3 consists of 15 residues. CDR3 sequence (DNA): TGTGCCAGCAGCTTAAGGGGAGGGAACCAAGAGACCCAGTACTTC. Translating gives CASSLRGGNQETQYF.

The gene calls are TRBV9 and TRBJ2-3; possible D gene TRBD2, 6 bases. Trimming shortened V by 9 bases and J by 0 bases, and 17 bases separated the two germline ends. The germline gives CDR1 SGDLS, CDR2 YYNGEE. The CDR3 is 15 residues long. Here the CDR3 reads CATTSGTSSTDTQYF. The CDR3 DNA reads TGTGCCACCACCTCCGGGACTTCCAGCACAGATACGCAGTATTTT.

The J gene is TRBJ1-5, the V gene TRBV7-2, with a weak D call TRBD1 (6 bases). Germline assignment: CDR1 SGHTA and CDR2 FQGNSA. The CDR3 consists of 16 residues. The V and J ends lost 2 bases and 2 bases respectively, with 13 bases between them. The CDR3 region has the DNA TGTGCCAGCAGCTTAAGCGGGGGCGCGGGCAATCAGCCCCAGCATTTT. Residues: CASSLSGGAGNQPQHF.

The chain uses TRBV5-4 and TRBJ2-1, with 7 bases that match TRBD2. Unmatched junction bases numbered 4, after V lost 4 bases and J lost 0 bases. The CDR3 loop spans 15 amino acids. Germline V gives CDR1 SGHNT, CDR2 YYREEE (reference sequence). CDR3 amino acids: CASSLGTNSYNEQFF. CDR3 DNA sequence: TGTGCCAGCAGCCTGGGGACTAACTCCTACAATGAGCAGTTCTTC. Full variable domain (remainder filled in from reference TRBV5-4 and TRBJ2-1): ETGVTQSPTHLIKTRGQQVTLRCSSQSGHNTVSWYQQALGQGPQFIFQYYREEENGRGNFPPRFSGLQFPNYSSELNVNALELDDSALYLCASSLGTNSYNEQFFGPGTRLTVL.

The chain uses TRBV6-5 and TRBJ2-1, with 13 bases aligning to TRBD2. V shed 4 bases and J 7 bases; nucleotides not matched to a gene: 4. Germline CDR1 reads MNHEY; CDR2 reads SVGAGI. This CDR3 region has 15 residues. CDR3 sequence reads: CASSFGLAGANEQFF. In DNA form, the CDR3 reads TGTGCCAGCAGTTTCGGACTAGCGGGAGCGAATGAGCAGTTCTTC.

The chain uses TRBV24-1 and TRBJ2-2; 13 bases line up with TRBD2. Germline V gives CDR1 KGHDR, CDR2 SFDVKD. The CDR3 contains 19 residues. Trimming took 4 bases from V and 1 from J; bases not matched to a gene: 8. CDR3: CATSDDGTSGTRNTGELFF. The CDR3 nucleotides are TGTGCCACCAGTGACGACGGGACTAGCGGGACGAGGAACACCGGGGAGCTGTTTTTT.

This sequence joins TRBV19 and TRBJ2-7, with D perhaps TRBD1 (7 bases). This CDR3 is 13 amino acids long. Germline V CDR1 and CDR2: LNHDA, SQIVND (reference sequence). V lost 9 bases to trimming and J lost 5 bases, with 17 bases between them. Here the CDR3 reads CASQPTGRNEQYF. CDR3 bases: TGTGCCAGCCAACCGACAGGGAGGAACGAGCAGTACTTC.

This clone was seen only once. The V and J genes are TRBV10-3 and TRBJ2-2, with 7 bases matching TRBD1. Trimming took 10 bases from V and 4 from J; bases not matched to a gene: 6. From germline, CDR1 is ENHRY and CDR2 SYGVKD. The CDR3 covers 13 residues. The CDR3 sequence is CATLPGGTGELFF. CDR3 nucleotides: TGTGCCACCCTCCCAGGGGGCACCGGGGAGCTGTTTTTT.

The chain joins TRBV28 to TRBJ1-2, with D possibly being TRBD1 (5 bases). The germline V and J ends were trimmed by 8 bases and 5 bases, with 12 bases remaining between them. Looked up from germline, CDR1 is MDHEN and CDR2 is SYDVKM. There are 12 residues in the CDR3. The CDR3 spells CASSTGGYGYTF. The CDR3 nucleotides are TGTGCCAGCTCGACCGGGGGTTATGGCTACACCTTC.